This T cell receptor (beta chain) emerged from a study of control samples from healthy donors and cancer patients. TCRdb's copy holds only in-frame clones and misses some; the assay was immunoSEQ multiplex PCR. The table shows over 60,000 clones, with approximately 85% occurring only once. The CDR3 spans 14 residues. Germline V gene lookup returns CDR1 SGHNT and CDR2 YENEEA. J lost 3 bases, V lost 5 bases, and 3 bases had no gene match. The TCR was taken from a middle-aged man in good health. The V and J genes are TRBV11-3 and TRBJ2-1, with 8 bases fitting TRBD1. Sequenced input: blood. CDR3 residues: CASSPGQGYNEQFF. DNA for the CDR3: TGTGCCAGCAGCCCAGGACAGGGCTACAATGAGCAGTTCTTC. The full variable domain, rest sourced from reference TRBV11-3 and TRBJ2-1, is EAGVVQSPRYKIIEKKQPVAFWCNPISGHNTLYWYLQNLGQGPELLIRYENEEAVDDSQLPKDRFSAERLKGVDSTLKIQPAELGDSAVYLCASSPGQGYNEQFFGPGTRLTVL.